This T cell receptor beta chain was documented in a study of cytomegalovirus exposure and HLA in healthy donors. Study-level results: Overall, under 200 TCR beta chains were annotated as cytomegalovirus-associated.

This table comes from immunoSEQ multiplex PCR, and its TCRdb copy is limited to in-frame clones, with some not included. The table shows about 120,000 clones, with 89% occurring only once. Points on this clone: Its antigen is still unknown. Compared with germline, one end of the junction differs, possibly owing to a read error. Additional DNA sequences in this sample encode the identical CDR3.

The CDR3 extends over 13 amino acids. Germline V gives CDR1 MNHEY, CDR2 SVGAGI. Source material: PBMCs. The rearrangement uses TRBV6-5 and TRBJ2-7; 8 bases agree with TRBD1. This sequence was found in a woman aged 18-29 years in good health and CMV-seronegative. The CDR3 DNA reads TGCGCCAGCAGTTGGACAGGGAACTACGAGCAGTACTTC. Encoded protein: CASSWTGNYEQYF.